This T cell receptor beta chain comes out of a study of Ad26.COV2.S vaccination and SARS-CoV-2 variants. The study, taken as a whole, reports: Compared with placebo recipients, vaccine recipients had higher spike-specific TCR breadth. An underestimation of total T cell responses may have resulted from the TCR breadth and depth analyses.

Clones were read by immunoSEQ multiplex PCR, and TCRdb kept only the in-frame ones, dropping some. The data hold 46,000 or so clones, with about 83% observed a single time. Comments on this clone: Its antigen is not known.

This CDR3 has 12 amino acids. Germline CDR1 SQVTM, CDR2 ANQGSEA. V lost 7 bases and J lost 3, with 10 bases in between. Sequencing used peripheral blood, obtained after recovery from COVID-19. The sequence derives from a human donor who had recovered from COVID-19. The gene calls are TRBV29-1 and TRBJ1-5; D is possibly TRBD1 (5 bases). The CDR3 protein is CSAGGDNQPQHF. In DNA, the CDR3 is TGCAGCGCTGGAGGGGACAATCAGCCCCAGCATTTT.